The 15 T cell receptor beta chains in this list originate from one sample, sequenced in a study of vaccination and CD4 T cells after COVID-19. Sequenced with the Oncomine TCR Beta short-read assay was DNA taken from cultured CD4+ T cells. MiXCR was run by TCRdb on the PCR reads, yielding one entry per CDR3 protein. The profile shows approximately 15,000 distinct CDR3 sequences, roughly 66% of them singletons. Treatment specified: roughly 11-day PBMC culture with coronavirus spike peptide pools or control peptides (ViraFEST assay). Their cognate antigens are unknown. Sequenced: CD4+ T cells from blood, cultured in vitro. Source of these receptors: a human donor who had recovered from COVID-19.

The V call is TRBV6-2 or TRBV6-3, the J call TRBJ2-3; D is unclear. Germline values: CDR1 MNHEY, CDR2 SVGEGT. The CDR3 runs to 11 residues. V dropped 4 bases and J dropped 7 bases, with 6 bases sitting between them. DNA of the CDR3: TGTGCCAGCAGTTTGGGGTATACGCAGTATTTT. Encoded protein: CASSLGYTQYF.

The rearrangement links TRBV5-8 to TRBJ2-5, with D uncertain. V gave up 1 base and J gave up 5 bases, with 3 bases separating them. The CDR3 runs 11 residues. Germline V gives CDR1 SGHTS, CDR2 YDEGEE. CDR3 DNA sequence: TGTGCCAGCAGCTTGTGGGAGACCCAGTACTTC. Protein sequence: CASSLWETQYF.

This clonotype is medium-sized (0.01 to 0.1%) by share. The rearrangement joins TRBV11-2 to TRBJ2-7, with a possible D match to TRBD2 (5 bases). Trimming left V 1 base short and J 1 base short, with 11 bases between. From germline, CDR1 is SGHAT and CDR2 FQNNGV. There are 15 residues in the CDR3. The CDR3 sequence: CASSLAPRGSYEQYF. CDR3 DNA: TGTGCCAGCAGCTTAGCTCCCCGAGGGTCCTACGAGCAGTACTTC.

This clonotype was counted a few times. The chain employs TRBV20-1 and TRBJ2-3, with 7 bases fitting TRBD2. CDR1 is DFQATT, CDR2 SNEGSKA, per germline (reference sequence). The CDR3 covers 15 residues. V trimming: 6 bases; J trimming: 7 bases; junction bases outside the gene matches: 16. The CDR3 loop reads CSALLAAGALNTQYF. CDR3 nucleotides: TGCAGTGCCCTCCTAGCGGCGGGAGCCCTGAATACGCAGTATTTT.

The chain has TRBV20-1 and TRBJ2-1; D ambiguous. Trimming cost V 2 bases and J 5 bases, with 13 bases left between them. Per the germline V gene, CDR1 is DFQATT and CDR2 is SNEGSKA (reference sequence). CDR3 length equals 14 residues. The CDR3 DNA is TGCAGTGCTAGACCAAGATCGGTGAACAATGAGCAGTTCTTC. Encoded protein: CSARPRSVNNEQFF.

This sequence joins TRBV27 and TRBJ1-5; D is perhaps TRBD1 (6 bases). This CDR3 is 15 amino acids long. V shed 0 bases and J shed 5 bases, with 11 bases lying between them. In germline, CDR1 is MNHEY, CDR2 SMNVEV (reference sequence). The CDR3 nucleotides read TGTGCCAGCAGTTTATCGCCAGGGGCCTATCAGCCCCAGCATTTT. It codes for CASSLSPGAYQPQHF.

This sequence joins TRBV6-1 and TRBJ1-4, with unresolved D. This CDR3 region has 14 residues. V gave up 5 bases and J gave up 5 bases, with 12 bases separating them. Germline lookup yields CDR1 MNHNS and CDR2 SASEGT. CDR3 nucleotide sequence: TGTGCCAGCAGTCCCTCCGCACCCAATGAAAAACTGTTTTTT. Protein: CASSPSAPNEKLFF.

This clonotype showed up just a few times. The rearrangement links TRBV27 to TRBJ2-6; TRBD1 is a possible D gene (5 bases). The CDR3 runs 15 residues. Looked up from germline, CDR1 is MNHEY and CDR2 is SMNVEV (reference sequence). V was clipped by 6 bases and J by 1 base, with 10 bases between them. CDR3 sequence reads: CASRPTGSGANVLTF. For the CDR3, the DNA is TGTGCCAGCAGACCCACAGGATCTGGGGCCAACGTCCTGACTTTC.

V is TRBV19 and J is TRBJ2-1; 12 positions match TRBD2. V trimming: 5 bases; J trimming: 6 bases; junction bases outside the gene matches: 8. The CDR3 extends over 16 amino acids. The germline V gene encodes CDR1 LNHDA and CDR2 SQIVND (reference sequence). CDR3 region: CASSPRELAGGNEQFF. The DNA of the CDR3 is TGTGCCAGTAGTCCCCGGGAACTAGCGGGAGGCAATGAGCAGTTCTTC.

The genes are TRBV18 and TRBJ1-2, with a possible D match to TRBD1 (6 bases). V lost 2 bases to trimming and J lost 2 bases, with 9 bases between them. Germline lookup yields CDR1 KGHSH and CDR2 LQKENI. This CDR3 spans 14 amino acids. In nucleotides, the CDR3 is TGTGCCAGCTCACCAAGACAGGAGAACTATGGCTACACCTTC. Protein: CASSPRQENYGYTF.

The CDR3 nucleotides read TGTGCCAGCAGTCTGTCAGGGTCGAGCTCCTACGAGCAGTACTTC. As protein: CASSLSGSSSYEQYF. The chain carries TRBV7-9 and TRBJ2-7, with a tentative D call TRBD1 (5 bases). CDR3 size: 15 residues. The V end was cut by 6 bases, the J end by 0 bases, with 15 bases between. CDR1 and CDR2 from the germline V gene are SEHNR and FQNEAQ (reference sequence).

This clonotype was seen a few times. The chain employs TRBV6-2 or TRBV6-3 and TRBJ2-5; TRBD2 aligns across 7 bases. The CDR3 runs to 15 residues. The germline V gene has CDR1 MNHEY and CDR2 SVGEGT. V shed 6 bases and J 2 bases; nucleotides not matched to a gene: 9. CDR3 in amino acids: CASSAGRLAQETQYF. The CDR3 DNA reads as TGTGCCAGCAGCGCCGGAAGACTAGCACAAGAGACCCAGTACTTC.

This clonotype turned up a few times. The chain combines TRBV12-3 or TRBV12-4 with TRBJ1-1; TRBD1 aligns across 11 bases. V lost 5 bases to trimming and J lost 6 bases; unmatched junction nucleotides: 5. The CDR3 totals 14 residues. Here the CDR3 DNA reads TGTGCCAGCAGTCCGGACAGGGGGCTCCCTGAAGCTTTCTTT. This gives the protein CASSPDRGLPEAFF.

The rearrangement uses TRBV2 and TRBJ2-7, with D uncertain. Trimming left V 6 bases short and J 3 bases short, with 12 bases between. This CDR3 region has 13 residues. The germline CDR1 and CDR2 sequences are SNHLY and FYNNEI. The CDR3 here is CASRPRRGYEQYF. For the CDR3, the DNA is TGTGCCAGCAGGCCTAGGCGCGGCTACGAGCAGTACTTC.

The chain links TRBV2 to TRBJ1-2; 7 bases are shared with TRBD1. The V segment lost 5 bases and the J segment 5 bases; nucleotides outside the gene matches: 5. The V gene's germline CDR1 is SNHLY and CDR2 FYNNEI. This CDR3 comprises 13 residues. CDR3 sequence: CASSRQGQYGYTF. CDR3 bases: TGTGCCAGCAGTCGTCAGGGACAGTATGGCTACACCTTC.